These T cell receptor beta chains were read from a single sample in a study of neoadjuvant anti-PD-1 for oral cavity cancer. The assay was immunoSEQ multiplex PCR, and TCRdb's table has in-frame clones only and misses some. The sample lists tens of thousands of clones; 65% to 85% were seen once. Sample: PBMCs, taken before nivolumab (anti-PD-1) treatment. The receptors stem from a person aged 35 to 85 with oral cavity squamous cell carcinoma. Both conserved end residues are part of each CDR3. A D gene is named only where the DNA matches it firmly. Not all rows give a size; the values are once, few, many and, for expanded clones, a class.

clone size: .
D gene: TRBD1
V gene: TRBV7-8
J gene: TRBJ2-1
CDR3 protein: CASSHDRGSEQFF
CDR3 DNA: TGTGCCAGCAGCCACGACAGGGGTAGCGAGCAGTTCTTC

clone size: .
D gene: .
V gene: TRBV5-5
J gene: TRBJ1-1
CDR3 protein: CASSLMGTNTEAFF
CDR3 DNA: TGTGCCAGCAGCTTGATGGGGACGAACACTGAAGCTTTCTTT

clone size: .
D gene: TRBD2
V gene: TRBV9
J gene: TRBJ2-3
CDR3 protein: CASSVGTSGGARDTQYF
CDR3 DNA: TGTGCCAGCAGCGTAGGCACTAGCGGGGGGGCAAGAGATACGCAGTATTTT

clone size: .
D gene: .
V gene: TRBV10-3
J gene: TRBJ2-6
CDR3 protein: CAINPGAGANVLTF
CDR3 DNA: TGTGCCATCAATCCAGGGGCTGGGGCCAACGTCCTGACTTTC

clone size: .
D gene: .
V gene: TRBV30
J gene: TRBJ1-2
CDR3 protein: CAWSVRLPYGYTF
CDR3 DNA: TGTGCCTGGAGTGTAAGACTCCCCTATGGCTACACCTTC

clone size: .
D gene: TRBD1
V gene: TRBV6-5
J gene: TRBJ1-1
CDR3 protein: CASSAGQGAFF
CDR3 DNA: TGTGCCAGCAGTGCCGGACAGGGGGCTTTCTTT

clone size: .
D gene: TRBD1
V gene: TRBV6-1
J gene: TRBJ2-7
CDR3 protein: CASSVRTGAGYEQYF
CDR3 DNA: TGTGCCAGCAGTGTACGGACAGGGGCGGGCTACGAGCAGTACTTC

clone size: .
D gene: .
V gene: TRBV30
J gene: TRBJ2-2
CDR3 protein: CAWSVGGWVTGELFF
CDR3 DNA: TGTGCCTGGAGTGTAGGCGGTTGGGTCACCGGGGAGCTGTTTTTT

clone size: .
D gene: .
V gene: TRBV29-1
J gene: TRBJ1-2
CDR3 protein: CSVEDMSAINYGYTF
CDR3 DNA: TGCAGCGTTGAAGATATGTCAGCAATTAACTATGGCTACACCTTC

clone size: .
D gene: TRBD2
V gene: TRBV29-1
J gene: TRBJ2-3
CDR3 protein: CSAARGTSGTVDTQYF
CDR3 DNA: TGCAGCGCCGCAAGAGGGACTAGCGGGACGGTGGATACGCAGTATTTT

clone size: .
D gene: .
V gene: TRBV6-1
J gene: TRBJ1-2
CDR3 protein: CASSEVFSPLRHYGYTF
CDR3 DNA: TGTGCCAGCAGTGAAGTCTTCTCACCTCTTCGTCACTATGGCTACACCTTC

clone size: .
D gene: TRBD1
V gene: TRBV10-2
J gene: TRBJ1-2
CDR3 protein: CASGETGRTFLGYTF
CDR3 DNA: TGCGCCAGCGGGGAGACAGGGAGGACATTTCTTGGCTACACCTTC

clone size: .
D gene: .
V gene: TRBV9
J gene: TRBJ1-1
CDR3 protein: CASSVGPVMNTEAFF
CDR3 DNA: TGTGCCAGCAGCGTAGGACCAGTTATGAACACTGAAGCTTTCTTT

clone size: .
D gene: TRBD1
V gene: TRBV27
J gene: TRBJ2-2
CDR3 protein: CASSRDRATFEPTGELFF
CDR3 DNA: TGTGCCAGCAGCCGGGACAGGGCTACCTTCGAGCCCACCGGGGAGCTGTTTTTT

clone size: .
D gene: .
V gene: TRBV6-5
J gene: TRBJ1-5
CDR3 protein: CASSHDRNQPQHF
CDR3 DNA: TGTGCCAGCAGTCACGACAGGAATCAGCCCCAGCATTTT

clone size: .
D gene: .
V gene: TRBV5-4
J gene: TRBJ2-5
CDR3 protein: CASSLRHLQETQYF
CDR3 DNA: TGTGCCAGCAGCTTGCGCCATCTTCAAGAGACCCAGTACTTC

clone size: few
D gene: TRBD1
V gene: TRBV10-3
J gene: TRBJ1-2
CDR3 protein: CAISESGQRFNYGYTF
CDR3 DNA: TGTGCCATCAGTGAGTCGGGACAGAGGTTTAACTATGGCTACACCTTC

clone size: .
D gene: TRBD1
V gene: TRBV30
J gene: TRBJ1-2
CDR3 protein: CAWEGQGAGGYTF
CDR3 DNA: TGTGCCTGGGAAGGACAGGGGGCGGGAGGCTACACCTTC

clone size: .
D gene: .
V gene: TRBV27
J gene: TRBJ2-7
CDR3 protein: CASSFKPPGLGTYEQYF
CDR3 DNA: TGTGCCAGCAGTTTCAAACCCCCGGGACTTGGAACCTACGAGCAGTACTTC

clone size: .
D gene: .
V gene: TRBV5-1
J gene: TRBJ2-7
CDR3 protein: CASSRDEVFSAEQYF
CDR3 DNA: TGCGCCAGCTCCCGGGACGAGGTCTTTTCAGCCGAGCAGTACTTC

clone size: once
D gene: .
V gene: TRBV7-2
J gene: TRBJ2-1
CDR3 protein: CASKVGGGGLYNEQFF
CDR3 DNA: TGTGCCAGCAAAGTAGGTGGCGGGGGCCTTTACAATGAGCAGTTCTTC

clone size: once
D gene: .
V gene: TRBV27
J gene: TRBJ2-5
CDR3 protein: CASSSGQSRETQYF
CDR3 DNA: TGTGCCAGCAGTTCAGGACAGTCTAGGGAGACCCAGTACTTC

clone size: once
D gene: TRBD2
V gene: TRBV2
J gene: TRBJ2-1
CDR3 protein: CASSPSGLLLYNEQFF
CDR3 DNA: TGTGCCAGCAGTCCTAGCGGCCTCTTACTCTACAATGAGCAGTTCTTC

clone size: .
D gene: .
V gene: TRBV21-1
J gene: TRBJ2-7
CDR3 protein: CASSKVTQPGTGFYEQYF
CDR3 DNA: TGTGCCAGCAGCAAAGTAACCCAACCGGGGACAGGCTTTTACGAGCAGTACTTC

clone size: .
D gene: TRBD1
V gene: TRBV7-2
J gene: TRBJ2-1
CDR3 protein: CASSRDRGYLNEQFF
CDR3 DNA: TGTGCCAGCAGCCGGGACAGGGGGTACTTGAATGAGCAGTTCTTC

clone size: .
D gene: .
V gene: TRBV6-5
J gene: TRBJ1-3
CDR3 protein: CASSLFRQSGFAIYF
CDR3 DNA: TGTGCCAGCAGTTTGTTTAGACAGTCTGGTTTTGCCATATATTTT

clone size: .
D gene: .
V gene: TRBV6-1
J gene: TRBJ1-5
CDR3 protein: CASSDGQSHNQPQHF
CDR3 DNA: TGTGCCAGCAGTGACGGACAGTCGCACAATCAGCCCCAGCATTTT

clone size: .
D gene: .
V gene: TRBV6-1
J gene: TRBJ2-7
CDR3 protein: CASRVPRGDYEQYF
CDR3 DNA: TGTGCCAGCAGGGTTCCCCGCGGGGACTACGAGCAGTACTTC

clone size: .
D gene: .
V gene: TRBV4-1
J gene: TRBJ2-1
CDR3 protein: CASSQGRDITYNEQFF
CDR3 DNA: TGCGCCAGCAGCCAAGGTAGGGACATAACCTACAATGAGCAGTTCTTC

clone size: .
D gene: TRBD2
V gene: TRBV5-4
J gene: TRBJ2-7
CDR3 protein: CASSFQVGGPYEQYF
CDR3 DNA: TGTGCCAGCAGCTTCCAAGTGGGAGGGCCGTACGAGCAGTACTTC

clone size: .
D gene: .
V gene: TRBV15
J gene: TRBJ2-7
CDR3 protein: CATSRDPLGQFLEQYF
CDR3 DNA: TGTGCCACCAGCAGAGACCCCTTAGGGCAGTTTTTAGAGCAGTACTTC

clone size: .
D gene: TRBD2
V gene: TRBV7-8
J gene: TRBJ2-3
CDR3 protein: CASSLSNRLLAGGAQYF
CDR3 DNA: TGTGCCAGCAGCTTATCCAATCGGTTGCTAGCGGGGGGGGCGCAGTATTTT

clone size: once
D gene: .
V gene: TRBV5-1
J gene: TRBJ2-2
CDR3 protein: CASSPVTIHTGELFF
CDR3 DNA: TGCGCCAGCAGCCCGGTAACGATACACACCGGGGAGCTGTTTTTT

clone size: .
D gene: .
V gene: TRBV29-1
J gene: TRBJ2-7
CDR3 protein: CSVSLTGHEQYF
CDR3 DNA: TGCAGCGTGTCATTGACAGGACACGAGCAGTACTTC

clone size: .
D gene: .
V gene: TRBV7-8
J gene: TRBJ1-5
CDR3 protein: CASSWRSNQPQHF
CDR3 DNA: TGTGCCAGCAGCTGGCGGTCAAATCAGCCCCAGCATTTT

clone size: .
D gene: .
V gene: TRBV20-1
J gene: TRBJ1-2
CDR3 protein: CSARGDYGYTF
CDR3 DNA: TGCAGTGCTAGAGGGGATTATGGCTACACCTTC

clone size: .
D gene: TRBD1
V gene: TRBV7-8
J gene: TRBJ2-5
CDR3 protein: CASSKRTGVQETQYF
CDR3 DNA: TGTGCCAGCAGCAAGCGGACAGGGGTCCAAGAGACCCAGTACTTC

clone size: .
D gene: .
V gene: TRBV7-6
J gene: TRBJ2-3
CDR3 protein: CASSPRGDTQYF
CDR3 DNA: TGTGCCAGCAGCCCCCGTGGGGATACGCAGTATTTT

clone size: .
D gene: TRBD1
V gene: TRBV4-2
J gene: TRBJ1-3
CDR3 protein: CASSQDIGTGAGNTIYF
CDR3 DNA: TGTGCCAGCAGCCAAGATATAGGTACAGGGGCTGGAAACACCATATATTTT

clone size: .
D gene: .
V gene: TRBV10-3
J gene: TRBJ1-2
CDR3 protein: CAISLKGDPHGYTF
CDR3 DNA: TGTGCCATCAGCCTCAAAGGGGATCCTCATGGCTACACCTTC

clone size: .
D gene: TRBD1
V gene: TRBV7-6
J gene: TRBJ1-1
CDR3 protein: CASSLDRATEAFF
CDR3 DNA: TGTGCCAGCAGCCTCGACAGGGCCACTGAAGCTTTCTTT

clone size: .
D gene: .
V gene: TRBV9
J gene: TRBJ2-3
CDR3 protein: CASSSTDTQYF
CDR3 DNA: TGTGCCAGCAGCTCCACAGATACGCAGTATTTT

clone size: .
D gene: .
V gene: TRBV6-5
J gene: TRBJ1-1
CDR3 protein: CASSPEGVNTEAFF
CDR3 DNA: TGTGCCAGCTCCCCTGAGGGAGTGAACACTGAAGCTTTCTTT

clone size: .
D gene: TRBD1
V gene: TRBV5-3
J gene: TRBJ2-5
CDR3 protein: CARSLGGGYETQYF
CDR3 DNA: TGTGCCAGAAGCTTGGGAGGGGGCTATGAGACCCAGTACTTC

clone size: .
D gene: TRBD2
V gene: TRBV5-1
J gene: TRBJ2-7
CDR3 protein: CASSLGASGREQYF
CDR3 DNA: TGCGCCAGCAGCTTGGGAGCTAGCGGAAGGGAGCAGTACTTC

clone size: .
D gene: .
V gene: TRBV4-1
J gene: TRBJ1-1
CDR3 protein: CASSQGTDTQRAFF
CDR3 DNA: TGCGCCAGCAGCCAAGGGACAGACACCCAGAGGGCTTTCTTT

clone size: few
D gene: TRBD2
V gene: TRBV19
J gene: TRBJ2-7
CDR3 protein: CASSAGLAGNEQYF
CDR3 DNA: TGTGCCAGTAGTGCGGGACTAGCGGGAAACGAGCAGTACTTC

clone size: .
D gene: TRBD1
V gene: TRBV11-3
J gene: TRBJ2-1
CDR3 protein: CASSSETGTGDNEQFF
CDR3 DNA: TGTGCCAGCAGCTCCGAGACCGGGACAGGGGACAATGAGCAGTTCTTC

clone size: .
D gene: .
V gene: TRBV10-2
J gene: TRBJ2-3
CDR3 protein: CASRGELWDTLVLTDTQYF
CDR3 DNA: TGCGCCAGCAGAGGGGAACTATGGGACACCCTAGTCCTTACAGATACGCAGTATTTT

clone size: .
D gene: .
V gene: TRBV6-1
J gene: TRBJ2-3
CDR3 protein: CASRSLAYTQYF
CDR3 DNA: TGTGCCAGCCGCAGTCTGGCATATACGCAGTATTTT

clone size: .
D gene: .
V gene: TRBV7-6
J gene: TRBJ2-2
CDR3 protein: CASSLPTGELFF
CDR3 DNA: TGTGCCAGCAGCTTACCCACCGGGGAGCTGTTTTTT

clone size: .
D gene: TRBD1
V gene: TRBV19
J gene: TRBJ1-3
CDR3 protein: CASSTDRVVLDTIYF
CDR3 DNA: TGTGCCAGTAGTACCGACAGGGTTGTTTTGGACACCATATATTTT

clone size: .
D gene: .
V gene: TRBV12-5
J gene: TRBJ1-5
CDR3 protein: CASGLVIGVRNQPQHF
CDR3 DNA: TGTGCTAGTGGTTTGGTAATCGGGGTGCGAAATCAGCCCCAGCATTTT

clone size: .
D gene: .
V gene: TRBV30
J gene: TRBJ2-5
CDR3 protein: CAHGRGPQETQYF
CDR3 DNA: TGTGCCCATGGTCGGGGGCCCCAAGAGACCCAGTACTTC